The source of this TCR beta chain is a study of T cells in Graves' hyperthyroidism and ophthalmopathy. No ophthalmopathy progression within 18 months constituted stable Graves' hyperthyroidism. Uncontrolled infection, other autoimmune disease, pregnancy or lactation barred patients from enrollment. There are many counts of this clonotype. Its target is unknown. Using RNA transcripts as the source, TCR beta CDR3 regions were amplified. HTBI primers were employed in a first-round RT-PCR of the TCR CDR3. TCRdb re-called the multiplex PCR reads with MiXCR, one entry per CDR3 protein. The sample yields 650,000 to 750,000 distinct CDR3 sequences, 14% seen once. Study observations and caveats: Blood also held most thyroid clonotypes expanded beyond 0.001. Ophthalmopathy onset followed model prediction by a median about six months.

Germline values: CDR1 LGHDT, CDR2 YNNKEL (reference sequence). The V and J ends lost 4 bases and 8 bases, in that order; junction bases with no gene match: 7. The CDR3 sequence is 14 residues long. The gene calls are TRBV3-1 and TRBJ2-1; TRBD1 matches at 8 bases. Sequencing used blood. This sequence originates from a woman younger than 30 with Graves' hyperthyroidism. CDR3 coding DNA: TGTGCCAGCAGCCTGGGACAGGCTTTCGATGAGCAGTTCTTC. Amino acids: CASSLGQAFDEQFF.